Here is one TCR beta chain with its context. Time point here: pre-sensitization, week 0. The treatment: therapeutic diphenylcyclopropenone sensitization with weekly scalp DPC. This sample is part of a study of human T cells and chemical hapten exposure. MiXCR, run by TCRdb on the RACE reads, gives a single entry per CDR3 protein. Seen here are approximately 79,000 distinct CDR3 sequences, 7.5% to 9.5% observed once, and the top ten hold about 2.5%. This CDR3 spans 14 amino acids. Germline values: CDR1 SGHTA, CDR2 FQGNSA. V lost 5 bases and J lost 6, with 17 bases in between. The chain is built from TRBV7-2 and TRBJ2-7; D is unclear. The material was whole blood, obtained in connection with sensitization to the hapten diphenylcyclopropenone (DPC). The TCR comes from a man aged 40-49 years with alopecia areata. Some clones in this sample may be carry-over from other donors' samples. The CDR3 sequence: CASSDDLALSEQYV. The CDR3 coding sequence is TGTGCCAGCAGCGACGACTTAGCTCTGAGCGAGCAGTACGTC.